Sequencing of this T cell receptor (beta chain) was carried out in a study of T cells after yellow fever vaccination (dated 2019 in TCRdb). Background on the whole study: The SMART-Seq v4 Ultra Low Input RNA kit was used to prepare libraries from fractions with low cell numbers. The cohort comprised two healthy male donors, one aged 18 to 29 and one aged 30 to 40 years. Bulk PBMC replicates and cell subsets were isolated from blood drawn at multiple timepoints before and after both primary and secondary immunization. To follow T-cell clones before and after both primary and booster YFV17D yellow fever vaccination, bulk TCR alpha and beta repertoires underwent longitudinal sequencing. What the research found in general, with its limitations: The secondary T-cell response was found to be weaker but faster than the primary response, with a peak reached on day 5 rather than on day 15. A small fraction of clonotypes appeared in both the CD4 and CD8 compartments, likely as a result of convergent recombination. Computational filtering was needed because FACS-sorted repertoires could contain abundant contaminating clonotypes from the bulk population. Because only a couple of donors were included in the study, the extent to which the findings can be generalized is limited. Most clones expanded after primary vaccination (almost 98% of CD4 and roughly 90% of CD8) were re-detected after the booster, suggesting that broad memory maintenance occurred.

According to the study, the label for this sample's treatment or condition signals: live attenuated yellow fever vaccine strain. PBMCs were isolated from peripheral blood using a standard Ficoll-Paque protocol. Epitope-specific CD8 T cells were sorted using a dextramer loaded with the yellow fever NS4B epitope peptide, with anti-CD3 and anti-CD8 staining. RNA was extracted with TriZol from bulk PBMCs, CD4 and CD8 fractions, and dextramer-positive and dextramer-negative fractions. TCR cDNA was synthesized by 5'RACE template switching, which introduced a universal primer site and unique molecular identifiers. Priming for cDNA synthesis came from both the TCR alpha and TCR beta constant segments. Library amplification used two PCR steps, and the second PCR step added sample barcodes and sequencing adapters. Sequencing of libraries was performed on Illumina HiSeq 2500 (2x100 bp) or NovaSeq (2x150 bp). In the source study's methods: Reads were demultiplexed and collapsed into UMI consensus sequences with MIGEC, and V(D)J alignment was performed with MiXCR. Clonotypes responding to the vaccine were identified with edgeR on replicate PBMC samples, with the criteria of FDR below 0.01 and a log2 fold change above 5 up to day 15. CD4 or CD8 identity was assigned to each bulk clonotype according to whether the clonotype was present at higher abundance in the sequenced CD4 repertoire or the sequenced CD8 repertoire. NS4B-specific clonotypes were defined as those at least 10-fold enriched in dextramer-positive over dextramer-negative fractions; CD4-biased clonotypes were excluded. TCRdb ran its own pipeline on the public reads, namely fastp trimming at Q25 and MiXCR clone calling, and kept in-frame beta chains. Duplicate CDR3 protein sequences are folded into a single record with the most common DNA and genes. The authors' filters were not applied to this entry. The sample table contains 65,000 to 90,000 distinct CDR3 sequences; only one count was recorded for about an eighth of them. The top ten clonotypes cover around 23% of the sample.

On this clonotype itself: No per-base quality is available; no much larger clone lies one base away.

This clonotype was sampled from a man between 18 and 35 years old who received the YFV17D yellow fever vaccine. The sequencing here drew on CD8+ T cells not binding an NS4B(214-222) dextramer, sorted from PBMCs, taken about 20 days after the first yellow fever vaccination. The sample's cell subset or site label, decoded: NS4B epitope dextramer-negative CD8 T cells.

The CDR3 in this case is CASSRGRQGALPGYTF. Here is the DNA: TGTGCCAGCAGCCGAGGGAGACAGGGGGCCTTGCCTGGCTACACCTTC. The chain is encoded by TRBV11-2 joined to TRBJ1-2; a stretch of 10 junction bases matches TRBD1. After removal of 5 bases from V and 7 bases from J, the junction retains 13 bases not matched to a gene. According to the germline V gene, CDR1 reads SGHAT and CDR2 reads FQNNGV. There are 16 amino acids in the CDR3, from cysteine to phenylalanine inclusive. The CDR3 DNA has 48 bases and is translated from base 1.